This entry lists 18 T cell receptor beta chains sequenced from one sample in a study of regulatory T cells in long-lasting Graves disease. Through Arm-PCR of CDR3 regions and iRepertoire HTBI primers, TCR beta libraries were built. Via MiXCR, TCRdb re-called the multiplex PCR reads, giving one row per CDR3 protein. The sample carries approximately 460,000 distinct CDR3 sequences, about 17% recorded once. As for time point: newly diagnosed GD, antithyroid drugs for less than 3 months. PBMCs were the source of the RNA used for TCR sequencing. These same records also appear under a second study, on T cells in Graves' hyperthyroidism and ophthalmopathy.

Material: peripheral blood mononuclear cells (PBMCs), obtained at new diagnosis, from a patient treated with antithyroid drugs. The receptors come from a woman between 25 and 40 years old with Graves disease.

This clonotype appeared many times. The V gene is TRBV20-1, the J gene TRBJ2-1; TRBD2 aligns across 12 bases. The ends lost 4 bases at V and 9 bases at J; junction bases unmatched: 7. Germline V gene sequence: CDR1 DFQATT, CDR2 SNEGSKA (reference sequence). There are 14 residues in the CDR3. The CDR3 DNA reads as TGCAGTGCTACCTCTAGCGGGAGGGCAGGTGAGCAGTTCTTC. Translation gives CSATSSGRAGEQFF.

There are many counts of this clonotype. The V call is TRBV6-1, the J call TRBJ1-2; D possibly corresponds to TRBD1 (5 bases). Germline V CDR1 and CDR2: MNHNS, SASEGT. CDR3 length: 12 amino acids. Trimming pared 11 bases from V and 3 bases from J, leaving 13 bases between. The CDR3: CAGGITDYGYTF. The CDR3 DNA reads as TGTGCCGGGGGGATAACTGACTATGGCTACACCTTC.

Only a few counts were recorded for this clonotype. This rearrangement joins TRBV20-1 to TRBJ2-1; TRBD2 aligns across 7 bases. Unmatched junction bases numbered 10, after V lost 5 bases and J lost 3 bases. This CDR3 is 15 amino acids long. Per the germline V gene, CDR1 is DFQATT and CDR2 is SNEGSKA (reference sequence). CDR3 residues: CSASDPSGSYNEQFF. In DNA, the CDR3 is TGCAGTGCTTCTGACCCTAGCGGAAGCTACAATGAGCAGTTCTTC.

The chain joins TRBV12-3 or TRBV12-4 to TRBJ1-4, with a tentative D call TRBD1 (6 bases). The germline V and J ends were trimmed by 5 bases and 1 base, with 11 bases remaining between them. CDR3 length equals 15 residues. CDR3 residues: CASSPYRVTNEKLFF. CDR3 DNA sequence: TGTGCCAGCAGTCCCTACAGGGTAACTAATGAAAAACTGTTTTTT.

This clonotype has a count of ten or more. The chain uses TRBV3-1 and TRBJ2-1; D might be TRBD1 (5 bases). Per the germline V gene, CDR1 is LGHDT and CDR2 is YNNKEL (reference sequence). This CDR3 region has 15 residues. Between the trimmed V and J ends, which lost 4 bases and 4 bases, there was a span of 14 bases. CDR3 amino acids: CASSLRGPGYNEQFF. The CDR3 region has the DNA TGTGCCAGCAGCCTTAGGGGTCCTGGGTACAATGAGCAGTTCTTC.

This clonotype has more than one count but fewer than ten. This could be a read error, since a much larger clone is one nucleotide away. V gene TRBV7-9 combines with J gene TRBJ1-4; a possible D gene is TRBD1 (5 bases). Germline V gives CDR1 SEHNR, CDR2 FQNEAQ (reference sequence). The CDR3 spans 16 residues. Trimming removed 3 bases from V and 7 bases from J, with 18 bases in between. CDR3 DNA sequence: TGTGCCAGCAGCTTTGGGACCGCCGGAACAAGTGAAAAACTGTTTTTT. Its translation: CASSFGTAGTSEKLFF.

The chain employs TRBV19 and TRBJ2-1; 8 bases match TRBD1. V was clipped by 5 bases and J by 4 bases; unmatched bases: 13. Per the germline V gene, CDR1 is LNHDA and CDR2 is SQIVND (reference sequence). The CDR3 consists of 17 residues. In DNA form, the CDR3 reads TGTGCCAGTAGTTTCTCCCCCGGGCAGGGGGCTTACAATGAGCAGTTCTTC. Protein product: CASSFSPGQGAYNEQFF.

Ten or more counts support this clonotype. This chain links TRBV11-2 with TRBJ2-7; D call uncertain. V lost 5 bases and J lost 3, with 8 bases in between. CDR1 and CDR2 (germline): SGHAT, FQNNGV. CDR3 length: 12 residues. CDR3 residues: CASSRIIYEQYF. The DNA of the CDR3 is TGTGCCAGCAGCCGAATCATCTACGAGCAGTACTTC. Supplemented by reference TRBV11-2 and TRBJ2-7, the full variable domain reads EAGVAQSPRYKIIEKRQSVAFWCNPISGHATLYWYQQILGQGPKLLIQFQNNGVVDDSQLPKDRFSAERLKGVDSTLKIQPAKLEDSAVYLCASSRIIYEQYFGPGTRLTVT.

The sample holds many counts of this clonotype. This chain uses TRBV3-1 with TRBJ2-2, with D possibly TRBD2 on 5 matching bases. The V and J ends lost 0 bases and 5 bases respectively, with 10 bases between them. CDR1 and CDR2 from the germline V gene are LGHDT and YNNKEL (reference sequence). This CDR3 comprises 15 residues. The CDR3 nucleotides are TGTGCCAGCAGCCAAGACACTCGAGGGACCGGGGAGCTGTTTTTT. Its protein is CASSQDTRGTGELFF.

This clonotype has at least ten counts. This chain uses TRBV20-1 with TRBJ2-7; 15 positions agree with TRBD2. V lost 6 bases, J lost 2 bases, and 14 bases stayed unmatched. CDR1 DFQATT and CDR2 SNEGSKA come from the germline V gene (reference sequence). The CDR3 has 18 residues. CDR3 sequence reads: CSALGSGLAGGPPYEQYF. CDR3 coding DNA: TGCAGTGCCCTGGGATCCGGACTAGCGGGAGGGCCCCCCTACGAGCAGTACTTC.

As to this clonotype: A far larger clone differs by one base, so this is likely a read error. The rearrangement links TRBV7-9 to TRBJ2-7, with 11 bases identical to TRBD2. The CDR3 spans 15 residues. Germline V gene lookup returns CDR1 SEHNR and CDR2 FQNEAQ (reference sequence). The CDR3: CASSEGTSGFYERYF. In DNA, the CDR3 is TGTGCCAGCAGCGAGGGGACTAGCGGCTTCTACGAGCGGTACTTC. The variable domain in full, completed from reference TRBV7-9 and TRBJ2-7, reads DTGVSQNPRHKITKRGQNVTFRCDPISEHNRLYWYRQTLGQGPEFLTYFQNEAQLEKSRLLSDRFSAERPKGSFSTLEIQRTEQGDSAMYLCASSEGTSGFYERYFGPGTRLTVT.

This clonotype was found many times. The genes are TRBV11-1 and TRBJ1-2; 9 bases line up with TRBD1. V shed 5 bases and J 5 bases; nucleotides not matched to a gene: 9. The CDR3 is 15 residues long. From germline, CDR1 is SGHAT and CDR2 FQDESV (reference sequence). In DNA form, the CDR3 reads TGTGCCAGCAGCCCAATCCGGACAGGGGATTATGGCTACACCTTC. Amino acid sequence: CASSPIRTGDYGYTF.

This clonotype has ten or more counts. The V gene is TRBV7-6, the J gene TRBJ2-5; possibly TRBD2 for D (5 bases). The CDR3 is made up of 15 amino acids. The V and J ends lost 8 bases and 1 base respectively, with 17 bases between them. CDR1 and CDR2 from the germline V gene are SGHVS and FNYEAQ. CDR3: CASSGLGLGQETQYF. CDR3 nucleotides: TGTGCCAGCTCTGGCCTCGGACTGGGCCAAGAGACCCAGTACTTC.

At least ten counts were recorded for this clonotype. This chain joins TRBV29-1 and TRBJ2-2, with D unclear. The V and J ends lost 4 bases and 3 bases respectively, with 9 bases between them. Looked up from germline, CDR1 is SQVTM and CDR2 is ANQGSEA. The CDR3 covers 13 residues. This chain's CDR3 is CSVGGKDTGELFF. CDR3 coding DNA: TGCAGCGTTGGCGGAAAGGACACCGGGGAGCTGTTTTTT.

This clonotype was detected ten times or more. This chain links TRBV5-1 with TRBJ2-7; TRBD2 agrees at 7 bases. The length of the CDR3 is 13 residues. Trimming at V came to 2 bases and at J to 4 bases, leaving 3 bases not matched to a gene. The germline V gene has CDR1 SGHRS and CDR2 YFSETQ. The CDR3 region is CASSFTSAYEQYF. CDR3 sequence (DNA): TGCGCCAGCAGCTTTACTAGCGCTTACGAGCAGTACTTC.

This rearrangement joins TRBV9 to TRBJ2-3; D is ambiguous. Deletions cut 3 bases from V and 3 bases from J, with 11 bases between. This CDR3 contains 14 residues. CDR1 is SGDLS, CDR2 YYNGEE, per germline. The CDR3 spells CASSADLRTDTQYF. DNA for the CDR3: TGTGCCAGCAGCGCAGACCTGAGGACAGATACGCAGTATTTT. The entire variable domain, with the rest obtained from reference TRBV9 and TRBJ2-3, is as follows: DSGVTQTPKHLITATGQRVTLRCSPRSGDLSVYWYQQSLDQGLQFLIQYYNGEERAKGNILERFSAQQFPDLHSELNLSSLELGDSALYFCASSADLRTDTQYFGPGTRLTVL.

There are many counts of this clonotype. The chain combines TRBV30 with TRBJ2-3, with no clear D. Germline assignment: CDR1 GTSNPN and CDR2 SVGIG (reference sequence). CDR3 length: 12 amino acids. Trimming stripped 0 bases from V and 5 bases from J, with 6 bases between. The CDR3 DNA sequence: TGTGCCTGGAGTGTACTCCGAGATACGCAGTATTTT. Encoded protein: CAWSVLRDTQYF.

Concerning this clonotype itself: A junction boundary mismatches the germline segment, possibly from a read error. This sequence joins TRBV25-1 and TRBJ2-4; TRBD2 is a possible D gene (5 bases). There are 16 residues in the CDR3. In germline, CDR1 is MGHDK, CDR2 SYGVNS. The CDR3 nucleotides read TGTGCCAGCAGTGAATACGGGGTCGGAGCCAAAAACATTCAGCACTTC. It is translated as CASSEYGVGAKNIQHF.